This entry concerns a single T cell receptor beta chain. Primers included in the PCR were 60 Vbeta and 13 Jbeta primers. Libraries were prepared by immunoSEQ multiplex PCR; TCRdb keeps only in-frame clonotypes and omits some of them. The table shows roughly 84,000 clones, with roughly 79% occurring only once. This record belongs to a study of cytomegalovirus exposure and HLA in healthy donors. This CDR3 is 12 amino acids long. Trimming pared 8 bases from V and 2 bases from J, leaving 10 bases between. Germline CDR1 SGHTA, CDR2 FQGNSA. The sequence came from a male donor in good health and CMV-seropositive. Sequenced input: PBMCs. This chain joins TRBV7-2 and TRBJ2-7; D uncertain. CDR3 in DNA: TGTGCCAGCGGTTTTACTGCCTACGAGCAGTACTTC. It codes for CASGFTAYEQYF.